The rows below give T cell receptor beta chains drawn from one sample of a study of post-analysis software for immune sequencing data. TCRdb passed the PCR reads through MiXCR, listing each CDR3 protein once. The table has some 690,000 distinct CDR3 sequences, around 60% seen once. The sequencing input was blood. These receptors were taken from a girl aged 2-10 years with multiple sclerosis. Each CDR3 is given with its conserved first and last residue. A D gene is named only where the DNA matches it firmly. Size values are once, few and many counts, or a class for expanded clones, and some rows have none.

j_call: TRBJ2-5; v_call: TRBV5-1; clone_size: NA; d_call: NA; cdr3_aa: CASSTRTDQETQYF; cdr3_nt: TGCGCCAGCAGCACCCGGACAGACCAAGAGACCCAGTACTTC
j_call: TRBJ2-3; v_call: TRBV5-1; clone_size: NA; d_call: NA; cdr3_aa: CASMWREHTDTQYF; cdr3_nt: TGCGCCAGCATGTGGAGGGAGCACACAGATACGCAGTATTTT
j_call: TRBJ2-1; v_call: TRBV28; clone_size: NA; d_call: NA; cdr3_aa: CASSYTGKRSYNEQFF; cdr3_nt: TGTGCCAGCAGTTATACAGGGAAGAGGTCCTACAATGAGCAGTTCTTC
j_call: TRBJ2-4; v_call: TRBV20-1; clone_size: NA; d_call: TRBD2; cdr3_aa: CSASTSGRAFEQYF; cdr3_nt: TGCAGTGCTAGCACTAGCGGGAGGGCCTTTGAGCAGTACTTC
j_call: TRBJ2-1; v_call: TRBV3-1; clone_size: NA; d_call: TRBD1; cdr3_aa: CASKAWTGLGDEQFF; cdr3_nt: TGTGCCAGCAAAGCCTGGACAGGGTTAGGCGATGAGCAGTTCTTC
j_call: TRBJ1-5; v_call: TRBV12-3/TRBV12-4; clone_size: once; d_call: NA; cdr3_aa: CASSLGGRDDQPQHF; cdr3_nt: TGTGCCAGCAGTTTAGGCGGCAGGGACGATCAGCCCCAGCATTTT
j_call: TRBJ1-2; v_call: TRBV5-6; clone_size: NA; d_call: NA; cdr3_aa: CASSLTGSKYGYTF; cdr3_nt: TGTGCCAGCAGCCTTACAGGGTCTAAGTATGGCTACACCTTC
j_call: TRBJ1-2; v_call: TRBV20-1; clone_size: NA; d_call: TRBD1; cdr3_aa: CSASLTGGDIYGYTF; cdr3_nt: TGCAGTGCTAGCCTGACAGGGGGCGACATCTATGGCTACACCTTC
j_call: TRBJ2-3; v_call: TRBV7-2; clone_size: few; d_call: NA; cdr3_aa: CASRRRGEDTQYF; cdr3_nt: TGTGCCAGCCGGAGGCGGGGTGAAGATACGCAGTATTTT
j_call: TRBJ2-3; v_call: TRBV20-1; clone_size: few; d_call: TRBD2; cdr3_aa: CSAWLAGTDTQYF; cdr3_nt: TGCAGTGCGTGGCTAGCGGGCACAGATACGCAGTATTTT
j_call: TRBJ2-3; v_call: TRBV7-2; clone_size: NA; d_call: NA; cdr3_aa: CASSLLGATQYF; cdr3_nt: TGTGCCAGCAGCTTACTCGGGGCTACGCAGTATTTT
j_call: TRBJ1-5; v_call: TRBV7-2; clone_size: NA; d_call: NA; cdr3_aa: CASSPGLGASNQPQHF; cdr3_nt: TGTGCCAGCAGCCCCGGTTTGGGAGCGAGCAATCAGCCCCAGCATTTT
j_call: TRBJ2-5; v_call: TRBV5-1; clone_size: NA; d_call: NA; cdr3_aa: CASSSRGHVETQYF; cdr3_nt: TGCGCCAGCAGCTCCCGGGGACATGTCGAGACCCAGTACTTC
j_call: TRBJ1-1; v_call: TRBV29-1; clone_size: NA; d_call: NA; cdr3_aa: CSVAGDVKAFF; cdr3_nt: TGCAGCGTTGCGGGGGACGTGAAAGCTTTCTTT
j_call: TRBJ2-1; v_call: TRBV4-3; clone_size: NA; d_call: TRBD2; cdr3_aa: CASSQDQPGGPGEQFF; cdr3_nt: TGCGCCAGCAGCCAAGATCAACCGGGGGGGCCAGGTGAGCAGTTCTTC
j_call: TRBJ2-7; v_call: TRBV6-5; clone_size: NA; d_call: NA; cdr3_aa: CASRTAGLSYEQYF; cdr3_nt: TGTGCCAGCAGGACAGCGGGCCTATCCTACGAGCAGTACTTC
j_call: TRBJ2-3; v_call: TRBV7-9; clone_size: once; d_call: NA; cdr3_aa: CASSPVLTDTQYF; cdr3_nt: TGTGCCAGCAGTCCCGTACTCACAGATACGCAGTATTTT
j_call: TRBJ2-1; v_call: TRBV12-3/TRBV12-4; clone_size: NA; d_call: TRBD2; cdr3_aa: CASGAGGNDEQFF; cdr3_nt: TGTGCCAGCGGGGCGGGGGGCAATGATGAGCAGTTCTTC
j_call: TRBJ2-6; v_call: TRBV5-1; clone_size: NA; d_call: TRBD1; cdr3_aa: CASSSTTGNGANVLTF; cdr3_nt: TGCGCCAGCAGCTCCACGACAGGGAACGGGGCCAACGTCCTGACTTTC
j_call: TRBJ2-5; v_call: TRBV11-2; clone_size: few; d_call: NA; cdr3_aa: CASSLAFKAGIQETQYF; cdr3_nt: TGTGCCAGCAGCTTAGCGTTTAAGGCGGGAATCCAAGAGACCCAGTACTTC
j_call: TRBJ2-3; v_call: TRBV6-4; clone_size: few; d_call: NA; cdr3_aa: CASSDSTATFTDTQYF; cdr3_nt: TGTGCCAGCAGTGACTCGACCGCGACTTTCACAGATACGCAGTATTTT
j_call: TRBJ2-5; v_call: TRBV11-2; clone_size: NA; d_call: TRBD2; cdr3_aa: CASSFSGLVPQETQYF; cdr3_nt: TGTGCCAGCAGCTTTAGTGGACTAGTCCCCCAAGAGACCCAGTACTTC
j_call: TRBJ2-5; v_call: TRBV6-5; clone_size: NA; d_call: NA; cdr3_aa: CASSYTGSETQYF; cdr3_nt: TGTGCCAGCAGTTACACTGGTAGCGAGACCCAGTACTTC
j_call: TRBJ1-2; v_call: TRBV10-3; clone_size: NA; d_call: NA; cdr3_aa: CAISEPGGPGTSGYTF; cdr3_nt: TGTGCCATCAGTGAGCCCGGGGGCCCTGGGACAAGTGGCTACACCTTC
j_call: TRBJ2-6; v_call: TRBV2; clone_size: NA; d_call: TRBD1; cdr3_aa: CASSPGQGATGANVLTF; cdr3_nt: TGTGCCAGCAGCCCGGGACAGGGTGCCACTGGGGCCAACGTCCTGACTTTC
j_call: TRBJ2-7; v_call: TRBV4-1; clone_size: few; d_call: NA; cdr3_aa: CASSQDREQYF; cdr3_nt: TGCGCCAGCAGCCAAGATCGCGAGCAGTACTTC
j_call: TRBJ2-5; v_call: TRBV6-2/TRBV6-3; clone_size: few; d_call: NA; cdr3_aa: CASSYPGGFNQETQYF; cdr3_nt: TGTGCCAGCAGTTACCCCGGGGGCTTCAACCAAGAGACCCAGTACTTC
j_call: TRBJ1-5; v_call: TRBV7-9; clone_size: NA; d_call: NA; cdr3_aa: CASSLAWGPPQHF; cdr3_nt: TGTGCCAGCAGCTTAGCGTGGGGGCCGCCCCAGCATTTT
j_call: TRBJ2-7; v_call: TRBV5-1; clone_size: NA; d_call: TRBD1; cdr3_aa: CASSANRGYEQYF; cdr3_nt: TGCGCCAGCAGCGCCAACAGGGGCTACGAGCAGTACTTC
j_call: TRBJ1-2; v_call: TRBV10-3; clone_size: NA; d_call: NA; cdr3_aa: CAISESRQVHYGYTF; cdr3_nt: TGTGCCATCAGTGAGTCAAGACAGGTTCACTATGGCTACACCTTC
j_call: TRBJ2-1; v_call: TRBV29-1; clone_size: NA; d_call: TRBD1; cdr3_aa: CSVDEWEDRVKRNPYNEQFF; cdr3_nt: TGCAGCGTTGACGAATGGGAGGACAGGGTAAAGAGGAACCCCTACAATGAGCAGTTCTTC
j_call: TRBJ2-1; v_call: TRBV29-1; clone_size: few; d_call: TRBD1; cdr3_aa: CSVSPGQGIYNEQFF; cdr3_nt: TGCAGCGTTTCTCCGGGACAGGGCATCTACAATGAGCAGTTCTTC
j_call: TRBJ2-7; v_call: TRBV20-1; clone_size: NA; d_call: TRBD2; cdr3_aa: CSATRAGDEQYF; cdr3_nt: TGCAGTGCCACCCGGGCGGGGGACGAGCAGTACTTC
j_call: TRBJ1-4; v_call: TRBV10-3; clone_size: NA; d_call: TRBD1; cdr3_aa: CAIRAGQTNEKLFF; cdr3_nt: TGTGCCATCAGAGCGGGACAGACGAATGAAAAACTGTTTTTT
j_call: TRBJ1-1; v_call: TRBV20-1; clone_size: NA; d_call: NA; cdr3_aa: CSARLGGMGTEAFF; cdr3_nt: TGCAGTGCTAGGCTTGGGGGGATGGGGACTGAAGCTTTCTTT
j_call: TRBJ2-7; v_call: TRBV11-2; clone_size: NA; d_call: NA; cdr3_aa: CASSLDYLSSYEQYF; cdr3_nt: TGTGCCAGCAGCTTAGACTACCTTAGCTCCTACGAGCAGTACTTC
j_call: TRBJ2-5; v_call: TRBV29-1; clone_size: NA; d_call: NA; cdr3_aa: CSVDGLGQETQYF; cdr3_nt: TGCAGCGTTGATGGACTGGGGCAAGAGACCCAGTACTTC